Below, one T cell receptor (beta chain) is given with its context. Antigen: not known. The trim removed 8 bases at V and 6 bases at J, leaving 16 bases unmatched. The CDR3 totals 17 residues. Germline-derived CDR1 and CDR2 are MRHNA and SNTAGT. This sample is drawn from a study of early T cells in non-severe SARS-CoV-2 infection. Looking at the study overall: Bulk RNA taken from unsorted whole blood was sequenced, leaving chains unpaired.

The TCR library protocol was used to attach unique molecular identifiers. These identifiers were attached to individual cDNA molecules. Each CDR3 protein gets one entry after TCRdb re-called the 5' RACE reads with MiXCR. The sample shows some 81,000 distinct CDR3 sequences, around 9.9% of them seen only once. Study-wide results and limits: Private and CD4 specificities were missed by VDJdb matching, which favored anti-spike CD8 responses.

Material: whole blood. The source is an adult who was a healthcare worker with PCR-confirmed SARS-CoV-2 infection or an uninfected control (not recorded which). The rearrangement links TRBV6-4 to TRBJ2-3; 11 nucleotides agree with TRBD2. The CDR3 sequence is CASAASLAGGTADTQYF. CDR3 coding DNA: TGTGCCAGCGCCGCCTCCCTAGCGGGAGGAACGGCGGATACGCAGTATTTT.